The next 14 T cell receptor beta chains were all read from a single sample in a study of cytomegalovirus exposure and HLA in healthy donors. Both 60 Vbeta primers and 13 Jbeta primers went into the PCR. Clones were sequenced by immunoSEQ multiplex PCR, and TCRdb holds only the in-frame ones, with some missing. The sample gives 95,000 to 150,000 clones, approximately 66% of which show up once; 6.5% to 9.5% is in the top ten. Material for sequencing was PBMCs. The receptors stem from a woman aged 40-49 years in good health and CMV-seropositive.

The chain links TRBV19 to TRBJ1-2; 9 positions match TRBD1. Germline trimming cut 5 bases from V and 4 bases from J; bases unmatched to any gene: 11. Germline-derived CDR1 and CDR2 are LNHDA and SQIVND (reference sequence). The CDR3 contains 16 residues. The DNA for the CDR3 is TGTGCCAGTAGTCATACCGGGACAGGGAATCTCTATGGCTACACCTTC. As protein: CASSHTGTGNLYGYTF.

The V gene is TRBV10-3, the J gene TRBJ2-7, with a weak D call TRBD2 (7 bases). Germline CDR1 is ENHRY and CDR2 is SYGVKD. The CDR3 loop spans 14 amino acids. V lost 4 bases to trimming and J lost 2 bases, with 12 bases between them. The CDR3 spells CAISGEGGTYEQYF. The CDR3 DNA sequence: TGTGCCATCAGTGGGGAGGGGGGTACCTACGAGCAGTACTTC.

Only a few counts were recorded for this clone. The chain couples TRBV14 to TRBJ1-6, with D maybe TRBD1 (6 bases). CDR3 length: 16 residues. Trimming took off 1 base at V and 8 bases at J, with 15 bases between the two ends. The germline V gene has CDR1 SGHDN and CDR2 FVKESK. Written as DNA, the CDR3 is TGTGCCAGCAGCCAAGTTTTGGGGGCGAGTGATTCACCCCTCCACTTT. It yields the protein CASSQVLGASDSPLHF.

The V call is TRBV15, the J call TRBJ1-5; 7 bases map to TRBD1. J lost 7 bases, V lost 5 bases, and 11 bases had no gene match. The CDR3 runs to 15 residues. Germline V gene sequence: CDR1 LNHNV, CDR2 YYDKDF (reference sequence). The CDR3 nucleotides are TGTGCCACCAGCGGGGACAGCGTGGGTGAACAGCCCCAGCATTTT. It encodes CATSGDSVGEQPQHF.

CDR3 region: CASSPFGGMGTEAFF. The CDR3 DNA sequence: TGTGCCAGCTCACCATTCGGGGGTATGGGCACTGAAGCTTTCTTT. The chain joins TRBV18 to TRBJ1-1, with a weak D call TRBD1 (5 bases). Trimming left V 2 bases short and J 4 bases short, with 14 bases between. CDR3 length: 15 residues. Germline CDR1 reads KGHSH; CDR2 reads LQKENI.

This clone was seen just once. This chain connects TRBV5-6 to TRBJ2-7; tentative D call: TRBD2 (5 bases). Germline loops: CDR1 SGHDT, CDR2 YYEEEE. CDR3 length: 14 residues. V was clipped by 0 bases and J by 3 bases, with 10 bases between them. The CDR3 sequence: CASSLGAAHYEQYF. The CDR3 coding sequence is TGTGCCAGCAGCTTGGGAGCGGCCCACTACGAGCAGTACTTC.

This clone was found a few times. The chain joins TRBV19 to TRBJ1-1, with D maybe TRBD1 (5 bases). Deletions cut 8 bases from V and 7 bases from J, with 14 bases between. This CDR3 is built from 12 residues. The germline V gene encodes CDR1 LNHDA and CDR2 SQIVND (reference sequence). As DNA, the CDR3 is TGTGCCAGTCGAAGTCGGACATTTGAAGCTTTCTTT. It is translated as CASRSRTFEAFF.

This clone was found a few times. The genes are TRBV27 and TRBJ2-7; 11 bases are a match to TRBD2. The germline CDR1 and CDR2 sequences are MNHEY and SMNVEV (reference sequence). V gave up 6 bases and J gave up 7 bases; unmatched junction bases: 8. The length of the CDR3 is 14 residues. The CDR3 nucleotides read TGTGCCAGCAGAGTAGCGGGAGGGCCGAGGGAGCAGTACTTC. This gives the protein CASRVAGGPREQYF.

V usage is TRBV6-6 and J usage is TRBJ1-5; D may be TRBD1 (5 bases). The CDR3 loop spans 13 amino acids. Germline V gives CDR1 MNHNY, CDR2 SVGAGI (reference sequence). Trimming removed 6 bases from V and 10 bases from J, with 16 bases in between. The CDR3 sequence: CASRAGEINPQHF. In DNA, the CDR3 is TGTGCCAGCAGGGCGGGGGAAATCAACCCCCAGCATTTT.

V and J are TRBV4-2 and TRBJ2-3; the match to TRBD2 covers 10 bases. V dropped 2 bases and J dropped 3; count of bases not matched to a gene: 5. CDR1 is LGHNA and CDR2 is YNFKEQ in the germline V gene. This CDR3 region has 16 residues. CDR3 coding DNA: TGTGCCAGCAGCCAACTACTAGCGGGGATTACAGATACGCAGTATTTT. Its protein is CASSQLLAGITDTQYF.

The chain combines TRBV28 with TRBJ2-3; 8 bases map to TRBD1. This CDR3 region has 18 residues. Trimming took 10 bases from V and 6 from J; bases not matched to a gene: 24. Germline V gives CDR1 MDHEN, CDR2 SYDVKM. The CDR3: CATSLVRGGQGSYDTQYF. Here the CDR3 DNA reads TGTGCCACCTCCCTCGTCAGGGGAGGACAGGGATCATACGATACGCAGTATTTT.

The chain links TRBV4-1 to TRBJ1-4, with 9 bases lining up with TRBD1. The CDR3 covers 20 residues. In germline, CDR1 is MGHRA, CDR2 YSYEKL. V was clipped by 0 bases and J by 5 bases; unmatched bases: 16. The CDR3 loop is CASSQDADEAPGTGNEKLFF. The DNA of the CDR3 is TGCGCCAGCAGCCAAGATGCTGACGAGGCCCCCGGGACAGGGAATGAAAAACTGTTTTTT.

This chain connects TRBV28 to TRBJ2-1, with 12 bases fitting TRBD2. The CDR3 contains 17 residues. The V segment lost 4 bases and the J segment 4 bases; nucleotides outside the gene matches: 8. Germline CDR1 reads MDHEN; CDR2 reads SYDVKM. The CDR3 region has the DNA TGTGCCAGCAGTTCCCCCCGGACTAGCGGGAAGTACAATGAGCAGTTCTTC. This sequence encodes CASSSPRTSGKYNEQFF.

The chain combines TRBV18 with TRBJ2-1, with TRBD2 as a possible D gene (7 bases). Trimming stripped 6 bases from V and 4 bases from J, with 16 bases between. CDR3 size: 15 residues. CDR1 is KGHSH, CDR2 LQKENI, per germline. The CDR3 protein is CASSPPAGAYNEQFF. As DNA, the CDR3 is TGTGCCAGCTCCCCCCCGGCGGGGGCTTACAATGAGCAGTTCTTC.